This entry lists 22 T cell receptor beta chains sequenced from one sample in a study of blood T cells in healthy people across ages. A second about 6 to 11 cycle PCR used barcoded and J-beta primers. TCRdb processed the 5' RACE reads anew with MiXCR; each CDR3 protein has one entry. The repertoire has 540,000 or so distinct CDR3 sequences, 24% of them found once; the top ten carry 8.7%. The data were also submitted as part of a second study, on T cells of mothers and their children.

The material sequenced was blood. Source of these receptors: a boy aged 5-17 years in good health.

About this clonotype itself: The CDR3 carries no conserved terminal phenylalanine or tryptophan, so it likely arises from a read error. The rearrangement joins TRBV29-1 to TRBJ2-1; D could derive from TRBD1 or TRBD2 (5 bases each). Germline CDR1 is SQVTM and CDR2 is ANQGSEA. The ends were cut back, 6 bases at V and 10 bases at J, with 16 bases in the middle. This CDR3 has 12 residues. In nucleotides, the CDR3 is TGCAGCGTCCAGAGAGGGGTTGGCGAGCAGTTCGTC. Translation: CSVQRGVGEQFV.

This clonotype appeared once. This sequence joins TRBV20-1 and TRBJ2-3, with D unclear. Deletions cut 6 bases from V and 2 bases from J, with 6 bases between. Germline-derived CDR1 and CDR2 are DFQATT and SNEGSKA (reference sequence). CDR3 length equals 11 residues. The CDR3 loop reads CSAKTTDTQYF. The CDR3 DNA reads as TGCAGTGCCAAAACCACAGATACGCAGTATTTT.

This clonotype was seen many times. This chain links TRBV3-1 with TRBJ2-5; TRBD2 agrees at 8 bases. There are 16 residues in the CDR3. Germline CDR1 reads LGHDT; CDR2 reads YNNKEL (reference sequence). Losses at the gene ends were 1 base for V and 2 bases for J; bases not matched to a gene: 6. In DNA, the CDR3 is TGTGCCAGCAGCCAAGGGGAACTAGCGGATCAAGAGACCCAGTACTTC. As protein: CASSQGELADQETQYF.

CDR3 nucleotide sequence: TGCGCCAGCAGCTTGGCCAACCCAGGGAAGGAAAAACTGTTTTTT. This encodes CASSLANPGKEKLFF. The V call is TRBV5-1, the J call TRBJ1-4; D is possibly TRBD1 (5 bases). Per the germline V gene, CDR1 is SGHRS and CDR2 is YFSETQ. The CDR3 spans 15 residues. Trimming took 0 bases from V and 8 from J, leaving 14 bases between them.

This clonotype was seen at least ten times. CDR3 DNA sequence: TGTGCCAGCAGTTACTCGGGACTAGCGGGAGTATACAATGAGCAGTTCTTC. This codes for CASSYSGLAGVYNEQFF. The chain recombines TRBV6-6 with TRBJ2-1, with 14 bases that match TRBD2. CDR3 length: 17 residues. With 0 bases clipped from V and 4 bases from J, the junction kept 2 bases outside the gene matches. Germline CDR1 is MNHNY and CDR2 is SVGAGI (reference sequence).

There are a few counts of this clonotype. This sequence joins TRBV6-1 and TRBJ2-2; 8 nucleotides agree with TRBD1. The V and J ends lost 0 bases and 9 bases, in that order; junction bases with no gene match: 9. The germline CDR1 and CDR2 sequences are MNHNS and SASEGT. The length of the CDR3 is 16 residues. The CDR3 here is CASSEASGGAGRELFF. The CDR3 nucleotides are TGTGCCAGCAGTGAAGCCTCAGGGGGCGCTGGTCGGGAGCTGTTTTTT.

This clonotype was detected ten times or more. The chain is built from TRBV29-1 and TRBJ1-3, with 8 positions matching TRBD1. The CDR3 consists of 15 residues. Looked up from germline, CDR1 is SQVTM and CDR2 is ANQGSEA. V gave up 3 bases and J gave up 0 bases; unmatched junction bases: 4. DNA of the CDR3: TGCAGCGTTGAGAACACAGGGGGCTCTGGAAACACCATATATTTT. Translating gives CSVENTGGSGNTIYF.

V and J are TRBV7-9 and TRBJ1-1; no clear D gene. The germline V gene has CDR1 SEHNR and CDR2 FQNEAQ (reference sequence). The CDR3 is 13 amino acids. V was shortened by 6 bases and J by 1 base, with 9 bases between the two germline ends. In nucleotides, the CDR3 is TGTGCCAGCAGGGCTCAGACGAACACTGAAGCTTTCTTT. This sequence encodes CASRAQTNTEAFF.

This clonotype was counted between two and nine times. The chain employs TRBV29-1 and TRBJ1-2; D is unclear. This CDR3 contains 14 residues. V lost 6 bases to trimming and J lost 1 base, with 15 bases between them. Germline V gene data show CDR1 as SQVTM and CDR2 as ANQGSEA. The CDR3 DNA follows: TGCAGCGTCCCACCCTGGACGGGTAACTATGGCTACACCTTC. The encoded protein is CSVPPWTGNYGYTF.

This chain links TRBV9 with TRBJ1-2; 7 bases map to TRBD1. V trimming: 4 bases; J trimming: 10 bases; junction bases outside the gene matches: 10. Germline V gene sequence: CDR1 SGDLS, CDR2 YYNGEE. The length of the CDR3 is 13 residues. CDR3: CASSSRQGEVYTF. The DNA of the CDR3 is TGTGCCAGCAGCTCCCGACAGGGAGAGGTCTACACCTTC. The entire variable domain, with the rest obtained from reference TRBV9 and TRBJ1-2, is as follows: DSGVTQTPKHLITATGQRVTLRCSPRSGDLSVYWYQQSLDQGLQFLIQYYNGEERAKGNILERFSAQQFPDLHSELNLSSLELGDSALYFCASSSRQGEVYTFGSGTRLTVV.

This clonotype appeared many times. CDR3 DNA sequence: TGCAGCGTTGCGGAGAGTTACGAGCAGTACTTC. This codes for CSVAESYEQYF. The chain couples TRBV29-1 to TRBJ2-7; D gene unclear. CDR3 length: 11 residues. Per the germline V gene, CDR1 is SQVTM and CDR2 is ANQGSEA. V lost 4 bases and J 4 bases, leaving 8 bases between the germline ends.

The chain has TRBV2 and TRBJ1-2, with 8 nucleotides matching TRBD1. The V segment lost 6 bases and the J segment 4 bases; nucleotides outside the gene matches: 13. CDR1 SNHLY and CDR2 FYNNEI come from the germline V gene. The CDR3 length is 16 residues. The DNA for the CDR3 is TGTGCCAGCAGCAATAACAGGGGGGTCAGCCTCTATGGCTACACCTTC. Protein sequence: CASSNNRGVSLYGYTF.

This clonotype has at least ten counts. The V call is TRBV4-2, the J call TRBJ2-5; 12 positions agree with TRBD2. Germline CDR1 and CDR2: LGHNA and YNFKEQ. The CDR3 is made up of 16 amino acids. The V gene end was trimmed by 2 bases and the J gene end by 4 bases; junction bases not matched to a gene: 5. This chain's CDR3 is CASSQLAGGPRETQYF. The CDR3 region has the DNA TGTGCCAGCAGCCAACTAGCGGGAGGGCCTAGAGAGACCCAGTACTTC.

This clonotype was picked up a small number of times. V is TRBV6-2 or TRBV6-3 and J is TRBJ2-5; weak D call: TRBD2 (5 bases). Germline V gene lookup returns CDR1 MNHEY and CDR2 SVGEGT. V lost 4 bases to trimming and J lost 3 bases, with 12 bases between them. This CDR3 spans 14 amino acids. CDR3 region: CASSFTGKKETQYF. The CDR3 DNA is TGTGCCAGCAGTTTCACCGGGAAAAAAGAGACCCAGTACTTC.

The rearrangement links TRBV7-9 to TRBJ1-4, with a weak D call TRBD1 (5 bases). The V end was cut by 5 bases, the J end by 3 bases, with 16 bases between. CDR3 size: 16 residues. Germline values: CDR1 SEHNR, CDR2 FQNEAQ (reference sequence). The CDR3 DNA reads TGTGCCAGCAGCCCTTTGGCAGGGAGGGCTAATGAAAAACTGTTTTTT. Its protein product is CASSPLAGRANEKLFF.

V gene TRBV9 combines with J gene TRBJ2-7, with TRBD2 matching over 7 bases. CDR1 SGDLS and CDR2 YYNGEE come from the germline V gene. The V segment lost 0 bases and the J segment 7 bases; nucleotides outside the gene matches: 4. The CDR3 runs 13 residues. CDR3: CASSVGGSFEQYF. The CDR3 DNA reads TGTGCCAGCAGCGTAGGCGGGAGTTTTGAGCAGTACTTC.

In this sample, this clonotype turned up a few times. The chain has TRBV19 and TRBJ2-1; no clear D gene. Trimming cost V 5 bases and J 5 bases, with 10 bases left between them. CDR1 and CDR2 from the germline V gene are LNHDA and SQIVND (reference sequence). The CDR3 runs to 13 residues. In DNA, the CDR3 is TGTGCCAGTAGTGTCGACAAAGACAATGAGCAGTTCTTC. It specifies CASSVDKDNEQFF.

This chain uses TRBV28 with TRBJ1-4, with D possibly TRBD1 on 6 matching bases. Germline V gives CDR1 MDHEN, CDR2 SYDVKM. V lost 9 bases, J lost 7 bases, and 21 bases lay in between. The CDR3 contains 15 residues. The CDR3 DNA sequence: TGTGCCAGTATCAACACAGGGCTTATCGCTGAAAAACTGTTTTTT. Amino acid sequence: CASINTGLIAEKLFF.

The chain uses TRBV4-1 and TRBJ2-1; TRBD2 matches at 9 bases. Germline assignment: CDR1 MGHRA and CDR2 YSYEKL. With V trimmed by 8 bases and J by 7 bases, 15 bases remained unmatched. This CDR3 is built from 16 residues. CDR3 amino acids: CASGRLASGKGNEQFF. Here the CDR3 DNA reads TGCGCCAGCGGACGCCTGGCTAGCGGGAAGGGAAATGAGCAGTTCTTC.

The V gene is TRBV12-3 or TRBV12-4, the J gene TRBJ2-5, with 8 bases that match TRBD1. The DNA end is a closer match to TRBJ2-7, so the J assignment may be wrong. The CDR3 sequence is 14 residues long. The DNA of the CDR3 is TGTGCCAGCAGCCACAGGGACAGGAACTACGAGCAGTACTTC. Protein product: CASSHRDRNYEQYF.

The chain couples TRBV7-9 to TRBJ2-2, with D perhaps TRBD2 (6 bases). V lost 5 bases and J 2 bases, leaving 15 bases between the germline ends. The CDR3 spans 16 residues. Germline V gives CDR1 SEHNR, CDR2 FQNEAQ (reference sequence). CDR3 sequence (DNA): TGTGCCAGCAGCCCTGGGGCTAGCGCCAACACCGGGGAGCTGTTTTTT. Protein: CASSPGASANTGELFF.

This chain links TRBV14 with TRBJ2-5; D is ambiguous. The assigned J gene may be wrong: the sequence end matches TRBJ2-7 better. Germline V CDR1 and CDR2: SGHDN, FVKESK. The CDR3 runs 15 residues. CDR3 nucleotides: TGTGCCAGCAGCCCCGGTCGAAGGAACTCCTACGAGCAGTACTTC. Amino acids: CASSPGRRNSYEQYF.